This entry concerns a single T cell receptor beta chain. The record originates from a study of blood T cell repertoires in COVID-19. The germline gives CDR1 SGDLS, CDR2 YYNGEE. V lost 5 bases and J lost 1, with 9 bases in between. The CDR3 runs 13 residues. Data came from immunoSEQ multiplex PCR; TCRdb stores just in-frame clones and leaves some out. The sample holds about 71,000 clones, about 81% seen once. The sequence was obtained from a woman of 80 years or more with acute or convalescent COVID-19. This rearrangement joins TRBV9 to TRBJ2-5; D might be TRBD2 (6 bases). The specimen was peripheral blood. The CDR3 is CASSLSGQETQYF. In DNA, the CDR3 is TGTGCCAGCAGTCTTAGCGGCCAAGAGACCCAGTACTTC. Complete variable domain (other parts from reference TRBV9 and TRBJ2-5): DSGVTQTPKHLITATGQRVTLRCSPRSGDLSVYWYQQSLDQGLQFLIQYYNGEERAKGNILERFSAQQFPDLHSELNLSSLELGDSALYFCASSLSGQETQYFGPGTRLLVL.